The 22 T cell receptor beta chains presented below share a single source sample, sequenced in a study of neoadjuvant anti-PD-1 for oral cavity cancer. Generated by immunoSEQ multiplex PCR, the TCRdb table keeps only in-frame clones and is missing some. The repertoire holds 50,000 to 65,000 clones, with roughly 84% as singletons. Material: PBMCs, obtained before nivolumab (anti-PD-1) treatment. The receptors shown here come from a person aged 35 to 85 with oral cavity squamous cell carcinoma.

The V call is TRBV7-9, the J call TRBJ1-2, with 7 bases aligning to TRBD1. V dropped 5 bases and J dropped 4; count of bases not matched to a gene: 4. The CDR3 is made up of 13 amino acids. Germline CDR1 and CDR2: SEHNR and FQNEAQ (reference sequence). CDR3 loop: CASSLRTGYGYTF. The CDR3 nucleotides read TGTGCCAGCAGCCTAAGGACAGGCTATGGCTACACCTTC.

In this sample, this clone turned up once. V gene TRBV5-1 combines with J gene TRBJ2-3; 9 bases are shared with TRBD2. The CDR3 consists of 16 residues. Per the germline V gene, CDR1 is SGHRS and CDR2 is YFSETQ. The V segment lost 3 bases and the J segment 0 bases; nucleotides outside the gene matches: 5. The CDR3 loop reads CASSYALAGSTDTQYF. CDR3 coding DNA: TGCGCCAGCAGCTACGCCCTAGCGGGAAGCACAGATACGCAGTATTTT.

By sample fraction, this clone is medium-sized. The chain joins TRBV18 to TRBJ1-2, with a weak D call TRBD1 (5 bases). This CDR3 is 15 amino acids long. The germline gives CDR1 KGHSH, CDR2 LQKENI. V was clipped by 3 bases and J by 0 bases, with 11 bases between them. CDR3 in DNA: TGTGCCAGCTCACCTCGACAGACCTCTAACTATGGCTACACCTTC. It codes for CASSPRQTSNYGYTF.

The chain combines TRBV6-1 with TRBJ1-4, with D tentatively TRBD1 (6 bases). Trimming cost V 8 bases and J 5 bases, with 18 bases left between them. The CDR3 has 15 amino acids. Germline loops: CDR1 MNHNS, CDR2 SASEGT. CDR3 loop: CASRGGGRANEKLFF. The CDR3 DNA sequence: TGTGCCAGCCGAGGGGGAGGGCGGGCAAATGAAAAACTGTTTTTT.

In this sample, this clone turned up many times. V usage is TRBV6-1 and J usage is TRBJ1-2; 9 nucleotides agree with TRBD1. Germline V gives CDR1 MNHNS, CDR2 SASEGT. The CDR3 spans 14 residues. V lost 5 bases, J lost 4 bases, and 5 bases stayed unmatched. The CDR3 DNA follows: TGTGCCAGCAGTACCGGGACAGGGACCTATGGCTACACCTTC. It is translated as CASSTGTGTYGYTF.

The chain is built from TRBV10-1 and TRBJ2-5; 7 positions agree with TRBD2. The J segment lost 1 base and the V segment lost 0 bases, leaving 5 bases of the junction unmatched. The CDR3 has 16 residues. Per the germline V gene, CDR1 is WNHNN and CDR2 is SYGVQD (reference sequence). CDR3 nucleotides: TGCGCCAGCAGTGAGTCGAAGGCTAGCGGCCAAGAGACCCAGTACTTC. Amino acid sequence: CASSESKASGQETQYF.

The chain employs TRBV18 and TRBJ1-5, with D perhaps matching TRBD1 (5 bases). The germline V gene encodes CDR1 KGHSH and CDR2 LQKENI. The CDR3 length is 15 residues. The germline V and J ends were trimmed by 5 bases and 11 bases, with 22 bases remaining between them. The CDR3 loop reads CASSTRQKAAETQHF. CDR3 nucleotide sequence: TGTGCCAGCTCAACCAGACAGAAGGCAGCGGAGACCCAGCATTTT.

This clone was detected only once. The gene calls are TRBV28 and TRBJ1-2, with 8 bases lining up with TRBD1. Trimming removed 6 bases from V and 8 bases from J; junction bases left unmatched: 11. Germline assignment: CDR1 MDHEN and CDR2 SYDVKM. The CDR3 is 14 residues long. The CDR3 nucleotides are TGTGCCAGCAGCTCAGGGGGCGCGGCGAGCGGCTACACCTTC. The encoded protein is CASSSGGAASGYTF.

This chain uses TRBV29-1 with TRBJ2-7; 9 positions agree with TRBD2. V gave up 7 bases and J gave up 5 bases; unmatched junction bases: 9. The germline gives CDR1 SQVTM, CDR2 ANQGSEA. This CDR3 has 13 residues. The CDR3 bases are TGCAGCGCCGTTAGCGGGAGAGGCCACGAGCAGTACTTC. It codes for CSAVSGRGHEQYF.

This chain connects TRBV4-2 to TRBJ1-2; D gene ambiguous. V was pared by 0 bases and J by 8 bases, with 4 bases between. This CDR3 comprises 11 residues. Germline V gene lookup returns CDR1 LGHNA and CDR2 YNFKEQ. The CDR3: CASSQERGYTF. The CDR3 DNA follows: TGTGCCAGCAGCCAAGAGCGCGGCTACACCTTC.

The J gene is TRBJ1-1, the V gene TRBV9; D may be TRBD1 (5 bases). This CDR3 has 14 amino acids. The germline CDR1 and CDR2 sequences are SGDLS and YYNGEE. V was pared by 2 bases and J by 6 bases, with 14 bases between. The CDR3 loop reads CASSVRGRDAEAFF. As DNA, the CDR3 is TGTGCCAGCAGCGTGCGGGGGAGGGACGCTGAAGCTTTCTTT.

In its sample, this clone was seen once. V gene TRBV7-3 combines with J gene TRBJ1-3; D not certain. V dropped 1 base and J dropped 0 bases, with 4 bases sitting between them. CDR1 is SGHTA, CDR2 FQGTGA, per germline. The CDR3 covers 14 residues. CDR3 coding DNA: TGTGCCAGCAGCTTAAGCCCCTCTGGAAACACCATATATTTT. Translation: CASSLSPSGNTIYF.

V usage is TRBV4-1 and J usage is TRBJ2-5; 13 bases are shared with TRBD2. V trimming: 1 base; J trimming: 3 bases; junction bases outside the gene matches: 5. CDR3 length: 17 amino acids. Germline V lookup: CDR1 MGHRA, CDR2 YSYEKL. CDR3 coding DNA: TGCGCCAGCAGCCAAGGGGGGACTAGCGGGACTAAAGAGACCCAGTACTTC. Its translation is CASSQGGTSGTKETQYF.

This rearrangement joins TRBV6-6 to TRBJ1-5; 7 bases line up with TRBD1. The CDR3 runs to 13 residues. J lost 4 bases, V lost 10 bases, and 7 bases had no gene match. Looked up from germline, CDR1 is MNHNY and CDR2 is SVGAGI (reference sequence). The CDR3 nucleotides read TGTGCCATTGGACAGGCGGCAAATCAGCCCCAGCATTTT. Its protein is CAIGQAANQPQHF.

The CDR3 loop is CSVNQGDGYGYTF. The CDR3 region has the DNA TGCAGCGTCAACCAGGGAGACGGCTATGGCTACACCTTC. The gene calls are TRBV29-1 and TRBJ1-2; TRBD1 is a possible D gene (5 bases). The CDR3 runs to 13 residues. V gave up 6 bases and J gave up 4 bases, with 15 bases separating them. The germline CDR1 and CDR2 sequences are SQVTM and ANQGSEA.

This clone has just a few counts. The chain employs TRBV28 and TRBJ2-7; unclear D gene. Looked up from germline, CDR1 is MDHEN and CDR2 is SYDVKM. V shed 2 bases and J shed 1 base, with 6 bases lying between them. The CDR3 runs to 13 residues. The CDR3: CASSLEESYEQYF. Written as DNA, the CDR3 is TGTGCCAGCAGTTTAGAGGAGTCCTACGAGCAGTACTTC.

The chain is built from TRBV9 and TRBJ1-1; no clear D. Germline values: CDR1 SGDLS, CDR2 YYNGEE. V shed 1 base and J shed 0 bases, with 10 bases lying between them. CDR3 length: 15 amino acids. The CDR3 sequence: CASSVIPGMNTEAFF. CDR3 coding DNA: TGTGCCAGCAGCGTAATCCCGGGGATGAACACTGAAGCTTTCTTT.

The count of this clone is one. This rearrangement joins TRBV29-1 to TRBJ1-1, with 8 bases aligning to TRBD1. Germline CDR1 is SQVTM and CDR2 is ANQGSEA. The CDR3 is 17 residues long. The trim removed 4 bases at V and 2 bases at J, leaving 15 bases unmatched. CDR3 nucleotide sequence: TGCAGCGTTGCCGGGGGGCAGGGGGCCTTTAGAAACACTGAAGCTTTCTTT. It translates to CSVAGGQGAFRNTEAFF.

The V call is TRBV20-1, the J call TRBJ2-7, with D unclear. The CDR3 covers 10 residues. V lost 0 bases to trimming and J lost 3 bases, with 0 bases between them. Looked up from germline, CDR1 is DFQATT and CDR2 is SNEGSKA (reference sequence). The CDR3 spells CSARDYEQYF. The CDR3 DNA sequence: TGCAGTGCTAGAGACTACGAGCAGTACTTC.

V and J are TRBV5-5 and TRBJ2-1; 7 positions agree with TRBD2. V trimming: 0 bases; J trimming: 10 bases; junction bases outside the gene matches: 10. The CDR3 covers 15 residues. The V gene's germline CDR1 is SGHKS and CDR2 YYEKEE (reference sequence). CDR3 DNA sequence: TGTGCCAGCAGCTTGGAACTCGCGGGAGTGGGGGAGCAGTTCTTC. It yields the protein CASSLELAGVGEQFF.

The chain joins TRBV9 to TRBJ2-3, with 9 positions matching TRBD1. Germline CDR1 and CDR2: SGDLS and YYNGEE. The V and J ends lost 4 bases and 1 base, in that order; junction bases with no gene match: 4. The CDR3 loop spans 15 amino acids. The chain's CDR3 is CASSPRQGGTDTQYF. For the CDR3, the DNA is TGTGCCAGCAGCCCAAGACAGGGGGGCACAGATACGCAGTATTTT. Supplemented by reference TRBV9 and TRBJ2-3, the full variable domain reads DSGVTQTPKHLITATGQRVTLRCSPRSGDLSVYWYQQSLDQGLQFLIQYYNGEERAKGNILERFSAQQFPDLHSELNLSSLELGDSALYFCASSPRQGGTDTQYFGPGTRLTVL.

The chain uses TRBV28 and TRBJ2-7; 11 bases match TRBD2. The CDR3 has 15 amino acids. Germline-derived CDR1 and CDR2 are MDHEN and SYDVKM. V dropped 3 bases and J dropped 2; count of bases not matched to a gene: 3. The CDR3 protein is CASSFLAGGAYEQYF. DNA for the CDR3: TGTGCCAGCAGTTTTCTAGCGGGAGGCGCCTACGAGCAGTACTTC.